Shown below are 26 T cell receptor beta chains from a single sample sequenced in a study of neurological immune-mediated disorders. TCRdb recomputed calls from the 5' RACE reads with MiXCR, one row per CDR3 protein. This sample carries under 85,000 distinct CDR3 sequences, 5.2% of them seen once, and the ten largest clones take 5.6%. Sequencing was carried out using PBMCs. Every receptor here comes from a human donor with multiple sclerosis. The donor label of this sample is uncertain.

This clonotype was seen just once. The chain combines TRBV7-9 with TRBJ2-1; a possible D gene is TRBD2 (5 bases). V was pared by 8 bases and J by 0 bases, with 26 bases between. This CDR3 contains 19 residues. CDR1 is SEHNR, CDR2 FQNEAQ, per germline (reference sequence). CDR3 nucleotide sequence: TGTGCCAGCCCAAAAGCGCGGGTCGGCCTGGAAAGCTCCTACAATGAGCAGTTCTTC. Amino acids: CASPKARVGLESSYNEQFF.

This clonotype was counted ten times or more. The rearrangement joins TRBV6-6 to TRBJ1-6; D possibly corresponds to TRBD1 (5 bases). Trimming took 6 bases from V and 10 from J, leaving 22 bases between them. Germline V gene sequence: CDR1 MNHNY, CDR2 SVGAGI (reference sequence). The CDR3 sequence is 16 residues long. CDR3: CASRYGTGFFRSPLHF. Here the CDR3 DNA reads TGTGCCAGCAGATATGGGACCGGCTTTTTTAGGTCACCCCTCCACTTT.

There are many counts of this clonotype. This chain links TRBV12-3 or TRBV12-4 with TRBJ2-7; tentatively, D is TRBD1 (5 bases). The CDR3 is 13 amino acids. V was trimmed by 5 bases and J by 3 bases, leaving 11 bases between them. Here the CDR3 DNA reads TGTGCCAGCAGTCAGGACACTTTCTACGAGCAGTACTTC. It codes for CASSQDTFYEQYF.

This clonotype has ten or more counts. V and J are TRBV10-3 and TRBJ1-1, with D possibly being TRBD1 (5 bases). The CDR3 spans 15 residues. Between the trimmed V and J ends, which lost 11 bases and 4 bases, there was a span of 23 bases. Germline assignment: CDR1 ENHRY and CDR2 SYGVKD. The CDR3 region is CAAWGGDRGPTEAFF. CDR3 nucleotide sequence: TGTGCCGCGTGGGGGGGAGACCGGGGCCCCACTGAAGCTTTCTTT.

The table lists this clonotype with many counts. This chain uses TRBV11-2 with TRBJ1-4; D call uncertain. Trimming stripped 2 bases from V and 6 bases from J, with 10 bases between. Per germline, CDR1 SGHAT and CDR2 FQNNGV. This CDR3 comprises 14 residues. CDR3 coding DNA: TGTGCCAGCAGCTTATCGAACAGCTATGAAAAACTGTTTTTT. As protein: CASSLSNSYEKLFF.

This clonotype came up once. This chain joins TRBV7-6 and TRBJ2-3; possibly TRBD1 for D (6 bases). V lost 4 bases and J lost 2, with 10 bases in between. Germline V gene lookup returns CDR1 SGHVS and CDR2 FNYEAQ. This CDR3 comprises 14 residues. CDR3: CASSSGHLTDTQYF. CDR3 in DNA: TGTGCCAGCAGCTCGGGACACCTCACAGATACGCAGTATTTT. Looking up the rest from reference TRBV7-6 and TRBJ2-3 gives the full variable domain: GAGVSQSPRYKVTKRGQDVALRCDPISGHVSLYWYRQALGQGPEFLTYFNYEAQQDKSGLPNDRFSAERPEGSISTLTIQRTEQRDSAMYRCASSSGHLTDTQYFGPGTRLTVL.

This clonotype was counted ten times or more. CDR3 in DNA: TGTGCCAGCAGTTACTCCAGGGTACCATACAATGAGCAGTTCTTC. This sequence encodes CASSYSRVPYNEQFF. The chain is built from TRBV6-5 and TRBJ2-1; weak D call: TRBD1 (5 bases). Germline assignment: CDR1 MNHEY and CDR2 SVGAGI. The CDR3 totals 15 residues. Trimming left V 0 bases short and J 4 bases short, with 10 bases between.

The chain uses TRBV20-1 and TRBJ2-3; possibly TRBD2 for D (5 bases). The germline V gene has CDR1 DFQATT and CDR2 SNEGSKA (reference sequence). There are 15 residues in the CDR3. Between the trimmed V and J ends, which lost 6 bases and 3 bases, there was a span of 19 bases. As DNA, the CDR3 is TGCAGTGCGACCAACCGAGGGTCGGGAACAGATACGCAGTATTTT. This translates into CSATNRGSGTDTQYF.

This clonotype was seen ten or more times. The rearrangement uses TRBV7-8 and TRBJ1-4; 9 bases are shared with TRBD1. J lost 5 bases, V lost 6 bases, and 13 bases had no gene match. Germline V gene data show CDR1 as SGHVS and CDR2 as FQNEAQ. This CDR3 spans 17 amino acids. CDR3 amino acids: CASRPRDRAPLNEKLFF. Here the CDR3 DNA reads TGTGCCAGCAGACCCCGGGACAGGGCGCCCCTAAATGAAAAACTGTTTTTT.

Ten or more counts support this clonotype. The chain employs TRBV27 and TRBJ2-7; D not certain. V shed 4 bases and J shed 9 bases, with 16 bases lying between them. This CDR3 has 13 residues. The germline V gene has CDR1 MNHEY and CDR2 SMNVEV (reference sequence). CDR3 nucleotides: TGTGCCAGCAGTTCCAGACCCAGGCAAGGGCAGTACTTC. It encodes CASSSRPRQGQYF.

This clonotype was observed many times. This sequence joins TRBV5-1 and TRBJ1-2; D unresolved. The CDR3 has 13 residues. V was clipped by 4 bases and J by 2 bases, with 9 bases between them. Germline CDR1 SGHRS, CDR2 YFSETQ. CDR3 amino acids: CASSVGPNYGYTF. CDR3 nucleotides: TGCGCCAGCAGCGTAGGGCCCAACTATGGCTACACCTTC.

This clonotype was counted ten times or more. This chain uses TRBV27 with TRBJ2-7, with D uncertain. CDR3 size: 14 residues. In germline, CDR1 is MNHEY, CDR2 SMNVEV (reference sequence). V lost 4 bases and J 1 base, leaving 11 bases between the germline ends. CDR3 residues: CASSSFLGSYEQYF. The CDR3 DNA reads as TGTGCCAGCAGTTCCTTTTTGGGGTCCTACGAGCAGTACTTC.

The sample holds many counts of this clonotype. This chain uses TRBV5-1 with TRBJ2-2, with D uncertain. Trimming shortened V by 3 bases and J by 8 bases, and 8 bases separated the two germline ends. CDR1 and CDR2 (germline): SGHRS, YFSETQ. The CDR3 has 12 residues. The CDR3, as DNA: TGCGCCAGCAGCTCTTTGGGGGGGGAGCTGTTTTTT. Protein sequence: CASSSLGGELFF.

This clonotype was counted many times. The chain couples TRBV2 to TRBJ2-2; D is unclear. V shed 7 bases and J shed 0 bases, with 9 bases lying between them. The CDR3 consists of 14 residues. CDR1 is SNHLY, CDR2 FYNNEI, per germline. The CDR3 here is CASKKRANTGELFF. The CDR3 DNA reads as TGTGCCAGCAAGAAGCGCGCGAACACCGGGGAGCTGTTTTTT.

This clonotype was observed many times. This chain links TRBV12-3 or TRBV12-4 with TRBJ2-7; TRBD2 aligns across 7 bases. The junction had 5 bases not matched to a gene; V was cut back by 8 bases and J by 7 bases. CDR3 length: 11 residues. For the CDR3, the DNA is TGTGCCAGCCAAGCCGGGGGGGAGCAGTACTTC. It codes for CASQAGGEQYF.

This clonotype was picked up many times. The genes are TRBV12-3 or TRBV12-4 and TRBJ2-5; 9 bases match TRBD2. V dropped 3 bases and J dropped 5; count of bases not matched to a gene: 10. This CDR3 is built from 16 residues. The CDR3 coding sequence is TGTGCCAGCAGTTTTCAAGCGGGGGGTCCCCGGGAGACCCAGTACTTC. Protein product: CASSFQAGGPRETQYF.

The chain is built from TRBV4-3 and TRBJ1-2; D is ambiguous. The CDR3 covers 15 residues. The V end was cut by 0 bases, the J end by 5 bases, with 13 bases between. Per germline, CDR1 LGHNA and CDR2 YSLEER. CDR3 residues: CASSQDTSPFYGYTF. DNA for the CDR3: TGCGCCAGCAGCCAAGACACGTCCCCTTTTTATGGCTACACCTTC.

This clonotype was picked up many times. The CDR3 DNA reads as TGCGCCAGCAGCGTGACAGGGGCCATAACCTATGGCTACACCTTC. Translated, it gives CASSVTGAITYGYTF. The genes are TRBV5-1 and TRBJ1-2, with 8 bases matching TRBD1. The CDR3 has 15 residues. Trimming removed 4 bases from V and 4 bases from J; junction bases left unmatched: 9. Germline assignment: CDR1 SGHRS and CDR2 YFSETQ.

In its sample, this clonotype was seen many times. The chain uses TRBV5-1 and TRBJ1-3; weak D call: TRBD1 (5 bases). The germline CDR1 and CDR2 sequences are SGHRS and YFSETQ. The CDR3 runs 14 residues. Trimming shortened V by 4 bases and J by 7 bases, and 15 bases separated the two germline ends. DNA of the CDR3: TGCGCCAGCAGCCTTGGGGGAAATTCGAACACCATATATTTT. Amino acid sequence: CASSLGGNSNTIYF.

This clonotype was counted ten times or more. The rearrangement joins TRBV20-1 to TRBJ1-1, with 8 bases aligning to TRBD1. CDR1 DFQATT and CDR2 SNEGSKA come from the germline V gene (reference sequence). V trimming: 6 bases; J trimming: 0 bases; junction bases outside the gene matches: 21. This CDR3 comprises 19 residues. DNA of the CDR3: TGCAGTGCGCACAAATGGGGGGTTGGACAGGGATTCGTGAACACTGAAGCTTTCTTT. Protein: CSAHKWGVGQGFVNTEAFF.

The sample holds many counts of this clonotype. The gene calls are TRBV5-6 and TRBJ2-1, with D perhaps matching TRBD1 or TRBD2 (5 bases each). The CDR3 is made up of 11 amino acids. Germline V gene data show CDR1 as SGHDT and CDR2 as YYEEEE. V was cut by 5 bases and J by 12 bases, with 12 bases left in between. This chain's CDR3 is CASRRSGTQFF. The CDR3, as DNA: TGTGCCAGCAGGAGGTCGGGGACGCAGTTCTTC. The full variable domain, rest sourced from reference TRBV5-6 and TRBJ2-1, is DAGVTQSPTHLIKTRGQQVTLRCSPKSGHDTVSWYQQALGQGPQFIFQYYEEEERQRGNFPDRFSGHQFPNYSSELNVNALLLGDSALYLCASRRSGTQFFGPGTRLTVL.

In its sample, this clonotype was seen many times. DNA of the CDR3: TGCGCCAGCAGCTTGGGGGGGGGACTAGCGGGGAGCTCCTACAATGAGCAGTTCTTC. Protein product: CASSLGGGLAGSSYNEQFF. The V and J genes are TRBV5-1 and TRBJ2-1; TRBD2 matches 13 bases. The CDR3 totals 19 residues. Germline V lookup: CDR1 SGHRS, CDR2 YFSETQ. J gave up 0 bases and V 0 bases, and 6 bases lay outside the gene matches.

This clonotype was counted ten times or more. This CDR3 reads CASSSTRSKNIQYF. CDR3 sequence (DNA): TGTGCCAGCAGCTCCACTAGATCCAAAAACATTCAGTACTTC. The rearrangement links TRBV5-6 to TRBJ2-4; D perhaps matches TRBD2 (5 bases). Trimming took off 3 bases at V and 2 bases at J, with 9 bases between the two ends. The CDR3 contains 14 residues. Per germline, CDR1 SGHDT and CDR2 YYEEEE.

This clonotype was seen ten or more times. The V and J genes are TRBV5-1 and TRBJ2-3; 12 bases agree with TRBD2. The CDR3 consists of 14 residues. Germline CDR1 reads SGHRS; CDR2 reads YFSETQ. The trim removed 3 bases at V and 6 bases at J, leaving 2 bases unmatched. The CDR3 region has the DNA TGCGCCAGCAGCTCAGGACTAGCGGGGGATACGCAGTATTTT. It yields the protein CASSSGLAGDTQYF.

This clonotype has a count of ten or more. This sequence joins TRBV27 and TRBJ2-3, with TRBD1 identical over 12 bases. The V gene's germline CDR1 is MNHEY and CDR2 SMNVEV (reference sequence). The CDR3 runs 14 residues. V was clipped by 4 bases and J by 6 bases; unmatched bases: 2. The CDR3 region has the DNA TGTGCCAGCAGTTCGGGACAGGGGGCTGATACGCAGTATTTT. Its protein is CASSSGQGADTQYF.

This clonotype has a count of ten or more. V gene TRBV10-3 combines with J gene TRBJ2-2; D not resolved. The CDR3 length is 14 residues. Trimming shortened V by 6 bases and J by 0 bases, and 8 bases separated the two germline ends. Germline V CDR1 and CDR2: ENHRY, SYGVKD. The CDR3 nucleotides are TGTGCCATCAGACAGCCAGCGAACACCGGGGAGCTGTTTTTT. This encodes CAIRQPANTGELFF.